This record looks at one T cell receptor (beta chain) sequence and its context. Its antigen is not identified. This CDR3 spans 14 amino acids. Per germline, CDR1 MDHEN and CDR2 SYDVKM. V shed 2 bases, J shed 5 bases, and the junction held 5 bases outside the gene matches. Assays examined 95,000 to 100,000 TCR templates per sample. TCRdb's copy holds only in-frame clones and misses some; the assay was immunoSEQ multiplex PCR. The data contain roughly 100,000 clones, over 90% of them singletons. This specimen belongs to a study of siplizumab effects on memory and regulatory T cells. Study-wide results and limits: Roughly 80-95% of dividing CD4+ or CD8+ clones were without an attributable naive or memory phenotype.

The material sequenced was non-Treg CD4+ T cells sorted from blood. This TCR came from a human donor in good health. The gene calls are TRBV28 and TRBJ2-5; the match to TRBD1 covers 7 bases. Here the CDR3 reads CASSLIGGSETQYF. The CDR3 nucleotides read TGTGCCAGCAGTTTAATAGGGGGCTCGGAGACCCAGTACTTC.